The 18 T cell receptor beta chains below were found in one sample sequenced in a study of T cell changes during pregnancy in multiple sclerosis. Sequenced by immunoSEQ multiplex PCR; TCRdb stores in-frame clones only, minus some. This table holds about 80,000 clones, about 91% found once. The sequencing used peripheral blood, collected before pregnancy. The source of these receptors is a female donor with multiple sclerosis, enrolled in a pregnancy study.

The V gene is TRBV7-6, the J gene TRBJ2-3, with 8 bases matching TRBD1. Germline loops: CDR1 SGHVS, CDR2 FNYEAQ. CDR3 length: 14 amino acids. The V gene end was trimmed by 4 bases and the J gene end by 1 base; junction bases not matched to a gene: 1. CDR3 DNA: TGTGCCAGCAGCTGGGGACAGGGCACAGATACGCAGTATTTT. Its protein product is CASSWGQGTDTQYF.

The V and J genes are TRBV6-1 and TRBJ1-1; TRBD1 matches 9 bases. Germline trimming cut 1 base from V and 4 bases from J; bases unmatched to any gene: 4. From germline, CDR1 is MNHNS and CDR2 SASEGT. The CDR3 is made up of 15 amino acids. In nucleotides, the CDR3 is TGTGCCAGCAGTGAAGGACAGGGGGGGAGCACTGAAGCTTTCTTT. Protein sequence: CASSEGQGGSTEAFF.

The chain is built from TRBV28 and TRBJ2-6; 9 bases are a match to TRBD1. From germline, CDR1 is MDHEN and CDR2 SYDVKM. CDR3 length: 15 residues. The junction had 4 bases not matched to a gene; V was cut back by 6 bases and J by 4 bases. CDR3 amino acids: CASSEQGAGANVLTF. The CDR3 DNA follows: TGTGCCAGCAGCGAACAGGGGGCAGGGGCCAACGTCCTGACTTTC. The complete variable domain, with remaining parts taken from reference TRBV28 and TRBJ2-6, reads DVKVTQSSRYLVKRTGEKVFLECVQDMDHENMFWYRQDPGLGLRLIYFSYDVKMKEKGDIPEGYSVSREKKERFSLILESASTNQTSMYLCASSEQGAGANVLTFGAGSRLTVL.

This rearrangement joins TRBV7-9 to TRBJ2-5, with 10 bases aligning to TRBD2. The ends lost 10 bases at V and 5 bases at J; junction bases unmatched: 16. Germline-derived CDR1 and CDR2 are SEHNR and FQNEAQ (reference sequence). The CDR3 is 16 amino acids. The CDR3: CATAAGGLAGEETQYF. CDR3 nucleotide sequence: TGTGCCACCGCAGCGGGGGGGCTAGCGGGAGAGGAGACCCAGTACTTC. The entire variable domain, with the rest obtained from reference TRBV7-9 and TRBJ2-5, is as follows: DTGVSQNPRHKITKRGQNVTFRCDPISEHNRLYWYRQTLGQGPEFLTYFQNEAQLEKSRLLSDRFSAERPKGSFSTLEIQRTEQGDSAMYLCATAAGGLAGEETQYFGPGTRLLVL.

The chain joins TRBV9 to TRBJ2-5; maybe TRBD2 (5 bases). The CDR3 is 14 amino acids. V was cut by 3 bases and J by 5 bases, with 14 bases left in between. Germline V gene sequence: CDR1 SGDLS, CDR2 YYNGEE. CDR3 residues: CASSGGTRGETQYF. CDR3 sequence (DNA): TGTGCCAGCAGCGGTGGCACGCGAGGGGAGACCCAGTACTTC.

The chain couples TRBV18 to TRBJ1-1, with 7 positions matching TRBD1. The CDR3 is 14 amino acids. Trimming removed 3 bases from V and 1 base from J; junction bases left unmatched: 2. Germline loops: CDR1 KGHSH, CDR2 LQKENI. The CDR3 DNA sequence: TGTGCCAGCTCACCCGGGACAGCGAACACTGAAGCTTTCTTT. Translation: CASSPGTANTEAFF.

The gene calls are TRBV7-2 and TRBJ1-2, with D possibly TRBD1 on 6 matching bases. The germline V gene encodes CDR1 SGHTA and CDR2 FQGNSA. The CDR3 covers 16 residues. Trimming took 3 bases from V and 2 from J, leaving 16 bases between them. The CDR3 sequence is CASSFPDRRKNYGYTF. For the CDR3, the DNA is TGTGCCAGCAGCTTCCCTGACAGGCGTAAAAACTATGGCTACACCTTC.

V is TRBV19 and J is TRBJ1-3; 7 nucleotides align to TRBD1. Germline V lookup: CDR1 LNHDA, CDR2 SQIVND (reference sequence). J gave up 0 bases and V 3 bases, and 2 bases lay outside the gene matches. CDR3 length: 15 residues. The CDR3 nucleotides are TGTGCCAGTAGTATGGGACAGTTCTCTGGAAACACCATATATTTT. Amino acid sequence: CASSMGQFSGNTIYF.

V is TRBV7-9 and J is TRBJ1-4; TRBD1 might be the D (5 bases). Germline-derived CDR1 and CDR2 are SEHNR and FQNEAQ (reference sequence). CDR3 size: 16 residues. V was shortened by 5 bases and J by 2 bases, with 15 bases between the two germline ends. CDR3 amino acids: CASSGGGGSTNEKLFF. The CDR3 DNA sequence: TGTGCCAGCAGCGGAGGCGGGGGGAGTACTAATGAAAAACTGTTTTTT.

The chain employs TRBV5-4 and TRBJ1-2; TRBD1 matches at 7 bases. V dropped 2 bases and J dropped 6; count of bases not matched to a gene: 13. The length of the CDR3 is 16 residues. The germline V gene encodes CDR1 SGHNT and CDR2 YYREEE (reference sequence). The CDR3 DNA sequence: TGTGCCAGCAGCTTACCAGACGGGACAGTGGTACATGGCTACACCTTC. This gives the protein CASSLPDGTVVHGYTF.

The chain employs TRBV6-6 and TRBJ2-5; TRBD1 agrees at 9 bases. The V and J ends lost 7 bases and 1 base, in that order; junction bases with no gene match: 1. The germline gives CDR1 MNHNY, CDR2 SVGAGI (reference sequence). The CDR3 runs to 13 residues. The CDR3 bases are TGTGCCAGCATGGGACAGGGCCAAGAGACCCAGTACTTC. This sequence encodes CASMGQGQETQYF.

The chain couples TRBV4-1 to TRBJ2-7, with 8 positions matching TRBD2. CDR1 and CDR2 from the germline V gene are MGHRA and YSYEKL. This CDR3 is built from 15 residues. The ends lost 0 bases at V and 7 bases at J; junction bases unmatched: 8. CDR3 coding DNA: TGCGCCAGCAGCCAAGAGGCGGGAGGCTATAGAGAGCAGTACTTC. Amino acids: CASSQEAGGYREQYF.

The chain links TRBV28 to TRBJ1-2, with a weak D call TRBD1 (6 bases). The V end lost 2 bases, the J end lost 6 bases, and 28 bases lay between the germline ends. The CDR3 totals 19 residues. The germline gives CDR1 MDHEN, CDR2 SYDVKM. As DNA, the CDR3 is TGTGCCAGCAGTTTAAACGCGCCTCACAGGGCAGGGGCTACTAATGGCTACACCTTC. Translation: CASSLNAPHRAGATNGYTF.

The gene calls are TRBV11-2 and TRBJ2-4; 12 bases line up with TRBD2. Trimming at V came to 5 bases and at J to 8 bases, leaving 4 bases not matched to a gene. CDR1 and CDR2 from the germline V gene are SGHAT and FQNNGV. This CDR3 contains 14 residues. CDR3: CASSPLAGGYIQYF. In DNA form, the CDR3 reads TGTGCCAGCAGCCCACTAGCGGGAGGATACATTCAGTACTTC.

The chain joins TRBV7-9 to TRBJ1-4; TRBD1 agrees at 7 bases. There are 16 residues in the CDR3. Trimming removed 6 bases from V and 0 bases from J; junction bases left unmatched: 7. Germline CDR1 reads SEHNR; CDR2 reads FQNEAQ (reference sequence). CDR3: CASSYKTGATNEKLFF. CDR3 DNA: TGTGCCAGCAGTTACAAAACAGGGGCAACTAATGAAAAACTGTTTTTT.

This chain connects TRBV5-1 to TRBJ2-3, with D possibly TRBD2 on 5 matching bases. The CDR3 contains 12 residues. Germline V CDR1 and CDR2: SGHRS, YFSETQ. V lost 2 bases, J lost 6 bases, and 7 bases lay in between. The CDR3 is CASSLLGDTQYF. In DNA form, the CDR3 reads TGCGCCAGCAGCTTACTAGGTGATACGCAGTATTTT. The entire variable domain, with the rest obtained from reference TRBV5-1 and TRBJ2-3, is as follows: KAGVTQTPRYLIKTRGQQVTLSCSPISGHRSVSWYQQTPGQGLQFLFEYFSETQRNKGNFPGRFSGRQFSNSRSEMNVSTLELGDSALYLCASSLLGDTQYFGPGTRLTVL.

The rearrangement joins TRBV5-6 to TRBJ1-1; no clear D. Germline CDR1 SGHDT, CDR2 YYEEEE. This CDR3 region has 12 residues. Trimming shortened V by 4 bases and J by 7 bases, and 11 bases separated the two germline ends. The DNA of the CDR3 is TGTGCCAGCAGCGCCCGCGGATATGAAGCTTTCTTT. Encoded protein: CASSARGYEAFF.

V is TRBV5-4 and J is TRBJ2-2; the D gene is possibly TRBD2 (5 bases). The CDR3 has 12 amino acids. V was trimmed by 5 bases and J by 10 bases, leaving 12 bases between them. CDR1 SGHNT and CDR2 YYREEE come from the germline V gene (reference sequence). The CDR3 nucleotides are TGTGCCAGCAGTCGGGCCGGGATGGAGCTGTTTTTT. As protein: CASSRAGMELFF.